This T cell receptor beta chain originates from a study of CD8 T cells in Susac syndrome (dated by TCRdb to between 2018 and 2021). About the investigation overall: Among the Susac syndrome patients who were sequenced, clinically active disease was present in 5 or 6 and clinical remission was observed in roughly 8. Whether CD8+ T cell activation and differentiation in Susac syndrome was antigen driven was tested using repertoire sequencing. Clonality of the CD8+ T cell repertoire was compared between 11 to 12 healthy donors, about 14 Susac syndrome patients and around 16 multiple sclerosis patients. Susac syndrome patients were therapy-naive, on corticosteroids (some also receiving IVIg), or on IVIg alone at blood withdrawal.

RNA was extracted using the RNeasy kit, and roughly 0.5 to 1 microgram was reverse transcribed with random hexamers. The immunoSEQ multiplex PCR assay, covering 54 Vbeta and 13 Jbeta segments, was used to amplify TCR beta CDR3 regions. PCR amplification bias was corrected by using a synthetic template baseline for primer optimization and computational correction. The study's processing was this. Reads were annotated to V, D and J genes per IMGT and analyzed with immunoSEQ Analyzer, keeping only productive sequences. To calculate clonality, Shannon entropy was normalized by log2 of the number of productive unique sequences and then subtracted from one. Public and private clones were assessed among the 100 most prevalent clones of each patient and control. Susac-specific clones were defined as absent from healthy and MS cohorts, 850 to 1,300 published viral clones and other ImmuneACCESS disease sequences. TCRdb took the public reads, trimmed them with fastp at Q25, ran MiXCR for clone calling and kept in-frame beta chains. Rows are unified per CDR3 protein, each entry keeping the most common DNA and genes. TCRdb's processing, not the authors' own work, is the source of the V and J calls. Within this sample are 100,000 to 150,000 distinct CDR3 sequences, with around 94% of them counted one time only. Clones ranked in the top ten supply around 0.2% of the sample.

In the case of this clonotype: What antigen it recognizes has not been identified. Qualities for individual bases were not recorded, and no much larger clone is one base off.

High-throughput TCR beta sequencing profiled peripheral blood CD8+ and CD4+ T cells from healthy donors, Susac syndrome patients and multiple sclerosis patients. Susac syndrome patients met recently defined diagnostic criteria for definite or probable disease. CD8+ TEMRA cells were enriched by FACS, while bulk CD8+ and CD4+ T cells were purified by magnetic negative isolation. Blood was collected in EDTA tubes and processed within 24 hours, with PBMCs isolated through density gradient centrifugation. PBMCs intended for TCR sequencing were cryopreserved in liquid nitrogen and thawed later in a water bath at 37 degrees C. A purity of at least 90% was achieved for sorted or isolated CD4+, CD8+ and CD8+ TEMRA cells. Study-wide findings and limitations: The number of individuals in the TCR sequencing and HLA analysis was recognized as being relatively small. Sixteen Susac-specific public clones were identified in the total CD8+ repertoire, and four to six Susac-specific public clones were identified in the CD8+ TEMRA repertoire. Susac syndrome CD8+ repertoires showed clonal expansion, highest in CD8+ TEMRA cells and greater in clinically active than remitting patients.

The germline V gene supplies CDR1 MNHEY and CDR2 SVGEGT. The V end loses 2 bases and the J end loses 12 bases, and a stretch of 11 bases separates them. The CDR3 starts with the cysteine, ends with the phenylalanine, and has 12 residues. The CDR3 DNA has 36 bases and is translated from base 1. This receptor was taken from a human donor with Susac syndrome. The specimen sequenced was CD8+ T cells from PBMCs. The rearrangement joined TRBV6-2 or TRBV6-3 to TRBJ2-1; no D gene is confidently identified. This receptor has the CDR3 CASSYRFTTQFF. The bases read TGTGCCAGCAGTTACCGATTCACAACGCAGTTCTTC.